The clone carrying this T cell receptor (beta chain) was detected ten times or more. What it binds is unknown. The sample belongs to a study of T cells in Graves' hyperthyroidism and ophthalmopathy. Regions amplified from RNA transcripts were the TCR beta CDR3 regions. HTBI primers were the set used in a first-round RT-PCR of the TCR CDR3. TCRdb re-called the multiplex PCR reads through MiXCR, storing one row per CDR3 protein. This sample carries about 360,000 distinct CDR3 sequences, about 13% of them seen once, and the ten largest clones take around a tenth. Broader study findings: Blood also showed most of the thyroid clonotypes that were expanded above 0.001.

The hyperthyroidism patients had all been newly diagnosed, and their disease duration was under 2 months. Their ages ranged from 18 to 65 years. A roughly 10 ml volume of fresh peripheral blood provided the PBMCs. The CDR3 spans 12 residues. Germline loops: CDR1 SNHLY, CDR2 FYNNEI. V lost 6 bases, J lost 4 bases, and 7 bases lay in between. The sequence was obtained from a young woman with Graves' hyperthyroidism. The sequencing sample was made of blood. The V gene is TRBV2, the J gene TRBJ1-5; D not resolved. CDR3 DNA sequence: TGTGCCAGCAGAGGAATTAATCAGCCCCAGCATTTT. Its protein is CASRGINQPQHF.